This T cell receptor (beta chain) was sequenced in a study of T cells in Graves' hyperthyroidism and ophthalmopathy. Regarding the study as a whole: Blood also contained most expanded thyroid clonotypes above 0.001. Model predictions of ophthalmopathy came a median approximately seven months before onset.

TCR beta CDR3 sequences were amplified from RNA transcripts. HTBI primers drove first-round RT-PCR of the TCR CDR3. TCRdb re-called the multiplex PCR reads with MiXCR, one entry per CDR3 protein. This repertoire shows 600,000 to 900,000 distinct CDR3 sequences, over 15% found once; its top ten account for around 7.7%. The table lists this clonotype with many counts. Its specificity is unknown. The CDR3 length is 14 residues. The germline CDR1 and CDR2 sequences are MDHEN and SYDVKM. The trim removed 6 bases at V and 2 bases at J, leaving 5 bases unmatched. The chain has TRBV28 and TRBJ2-7; TRBD2 agrees at 9 bases. The TCR originated in a man between 18 and 35 years old with Graves' hyperthyroidism. Input material: blood. The CDR3 region has the DNA TGTGCCAGCAGGATTAGCGGGGGAACCTACGAGCAGTACTTC. Translation: CASRISGGTYEQYF.